The 7 T cell receptor beta chains below were found in one sample sequenced in a study of CD8+ T cells in alopecia areata. Extracted from the samples, RNA was reverse transcribed into cDNA to serve as the sequencing template. Sequencing was performed with immunoSEQ multiplex PCR; in TCRdb, only in-frame clones are kept and a portion is missing. The repertoire holds roughly 200,000 clones, with roughly 60% as singletons. This material consisted of CD4+ T cells sorted from blood, taken at week 0. The source is a human donor with alopecia areata.

By share, this clone ranks as medium-sized. J is TRBJ1-1 and V is TRBV25-1; D is ambiguous. The CDR3 sequence is 11 residues long. The germline CDR1 and CDR2 sequences are MGHDK and SYGVNS. V gave up 10 bases and J gave up 1 base, with 7 bases separating them. The CDR3 sequence: CATRRNTEAFF. The CDR3 DNA sequence: TGTGCCACCAGACGGAACACTGAAGCTTTCTTT.

The chain is built from TRBV7-8 and TRBJ1-2, with unresolved D. Germline V CDR1 and CDR2: SGHVS, FQNEAQ. CDR3 size: 17 residues. V lost 3 bases and J 0 bases, leaving 17 bases between the germline ends. The CDR3 loop is CASSLWTEDFANYGYTF. The CDR3, as DNA: TGTGCCAGCAGCTTGTGGACTGAAGATTTCGCTAACTATGGCTACACCTTC. Full variable domain (missing parts from reference TRBV7-8 and TRBJ1-2): GAGVSQSPRYKVAKRGQDVALRCDPISGHVSLFWYQQALGQGPEFLTYFQNEAQLDKSGLPSDRFFAERPEGSVSTLKIQRTQQEDSAVYLCASSLWTEDFANYGYTFGSGTRLTVV.

The V gene is TRBV12-5, the J gene TRBJ1-1; D is undetermined. CDR1 is LGHNT, CDR2 FRNRAP, per germline. Trimming left V 3 bases short and J 3 bases short, with 5 bases between. This CDR3 contains 12 residues. The CDR3 region has the DNA TGTGCTAGTGGTTTACGGTACACTGAAGCTTTCTTT. Residues: CASGLRYTEAFF.

The chain carries TRBV29-1 and TRBJ2-3; D not resolved. Trimming left V 5 bases short and J 5 bases short, with 8 bases between. CDR1 and CDR2 (germline): SQVTM, ANQGSEA. This CDR3 is built from 11 residues. The chain's CDR3 is CSVSELDTQYF. The CDR3 DNA is TGCAGCGTTTCGGAGTTAGATACGCAGTATTTT.

The chain links TRBV9 to TRBJ2-1; D gene ambiguous. V was clipped by 3 bases and J by 0 bases, with 10 bases between them. Germline values: CDR1 SGDLS, CDR2 YYNGEE. This CDR3 spans 15 amino acids. This chain's CDR3 is CASSATPSSYNEQFF. As DNA, the CDR3 is TGTGCCAGCAGCGCTACTCCCAGCTCCTACAATGAGCAGTTCTTC.

This sequence joins TRBV7-2 and TRBJ2-1; 15 nucleotides agree with TRBD2. With 5 bases clipped from V and 8 bases from J, the junction kept 7 bases outside the gene matches. CDR1 is SGHTA and CDR2 is FQGNSA in the germline V gene. This CDR3 comprises 16 residues. The CDR3 sequence: CASSRQGLAGGDEQFF. CDR3 nucleotides: TGTGCCAGCAGCCGCCAGGGACTAGCGGGGGGTGATGAGCAGTTCTTC.

The chain employs TRBV29-1 and TRBJ1-3; TRBD1 agrees at 7 bases. The CDR3 length is 15 residues. Germline loops: CDR1 SQVTM, CDR2 ANQGSEA. V shed 3 bases and J 0 bases; nucleotides not matched to a gene: 5. CDR3 DNA sequence: TGCAGCGTTGATGACAGGGTACACTCTGGAAACACCATATATTTT. Protein: CSVDDRVHSGNTIYF.